These 8 T cell receptor beta chains originate from one sample sequenced in a study of patients and donors after allogeneic stem cell transplantation. TCRdb re-called the RT-PCR reads with MiXCR, one entry per CDR3 protein. The data hold more than 150,000 distinct CDR3 sequences, with roughly 24% observed a single time. Source material: blood, either unsorted or a sorted T cell fraction (not recorded which). All receptors come from a human donor who was either an allogeneic HSCT recipient or a stem cell or donor lymphocyte infusion donor (not recorded which). It is not recorded whose cells these are; they may come from a transplant donor.

This chain uses TRBV20-1 with TRBJ2-7; 9 nucleotides match TRBD1. This CDR3 is 15 amino acids long. Germline lookup yields CDR1 DFQATT and CDR2 SNEGSKA (reference sequence). The CDR3 coding sequence is TGCAGCGCCAATCATAGGACAGGGGTGGGCGGGGAGCAGTACTTC. Protein product: CSANHRTGVGGEQYF.

This clonotype was seen only a few times. The genes are TRBV2 and TRBJ2-7; TRBD1 matches 7 bases. CDR1 and CDR2 (germline): SNHLY, FYNNEI. V gave up 5 bases and J gave up 2 bases; unmatched junction bases: 3. The CDR3 covers 13 residues. The CDR3 DNA reads TGTGCCAGCAGTAGTACAGGGGCCTACGAGCAGTACTTC. This gives the protein CASSSTGAYEQYF. The full variable domain, rest sourced from reference TRBV2 and TRBJ2-7, is EPEVTQTPSHQVTQMGQEVILRCVPISNHLYFYWYRQILGQKVEFLVSFYNNEISEKSEIFDDQFSVERPDGSNFTLKIRSTKLEDSAMYFCASSSTGAYEQYFGPGTRLTVT.

There are a few counts of this clonotype. This CDR3 reads CASSQDLGYEQYF. The CDR3 coding sequence is TGCGCCAGCAGCCAAGATCTCGGCTACGAGCAGTACTTC. The chain employs TRBV4-3 and TRBJ2-7; D is uncertain. V was pared by 0 bases and J by 3 bases, with 6 bases between. Germline loops: CDR1 LGHNA, CDR2 YSLEER. This CDR3 spans 13 amino acids.

This chain joins TRBV5-1 and TRBJ2-5; D is unclear. Deletions cut 5 bases from V and 2 bases from J, with 10 bases between. Germline V gives CDR1 SGHRS, CDR2 YFSETQ. The CDR3 contains 13 residues. CDR3 nucleotide sequence: TGCGCCAGCAGGTCAGGACGACAAGAGACCCAGTACTTC. Translation: CASRSGRQETQYF. Full variable domain (outside the CDR3, taken from reference TRBV5-1 and TRBJ2-5): KAGVTQTPRYLIKTRGQQVTLSCSPISGHRSVSWYQQTPGQGLQFLFEYFSETQRNKGNFPGRFSGRQFSNSRSEMNVSTLELGDSALYLCASRSGRQETQYFGPGTRLLVL.

The chain carries TRBV6-5 and TRBJ2-7; weak D call: TRBD1 (5 bases). The germline V gene encodes CDR1 MNHEY and CDR2 SVGAGI. With 7 bases removed from V and 5 bases from J, the gap between germline ends came to 12 bases. CDR3 length: 12 residues. CDR3 DNA: TGTGCCAGCACTGGGGCCGCGAACGAGCAGTACTTC. It is translated as CASTGAANEQYF.

This clonotype was seen more than once but under ten times. This chain uses TRBV7-9 with TRBJ1-2; 8 bases line up with TRBD1. This CDR3 has 14 residues. V was pared by 5 bases and J by 6 bases, with 8 bases of the junction left unmatched. Germline values: CDR1 SEHNR, CDR2 FQNEAQ (reference sequence). The CDR3 sequence: CASSTRTGQHGYTF. Written as DNA, the CDR3 is TGTGCCAGCAGCACGAGGACAGGGCAACATGGCTACACCTTC.

This clonotype was counted only a few times. The rearrangement uses TRBV12-3 or TRBV12-4 and TRBJ1-5; 8 bases are shared with TRBD1. CDR3 length equals 16 residues. Germline trimming cut 5 bases from V and 1 base from J; bases unmatched to any gene: 7. CDR3 amino acids: CASSPQGAYSNQPQHF. The CDR3 DNA is TGTGCCAGCAGTCCTCAGGGGGCGTACAGCAATCAGCCCCAGCATTTT.

The V and J genes are TRBV5-1 and TRBJ2-1, with 8 bases fitting TRBD2. The J segment lost 3 bases and the V segment lost 4 bases, leaving 9 bases of the junction unmatched. This CDR3 spans 16 amino acids. The germline CDR1 and CDR2 sequences are SGHRS and YFSETQ. DNA of the CDR3: TGCGCCAGCAGCAATCGGGGGGGCCGTATCTACAATGAGCAGTTCTTC. Protein product: CASSNRGGRIYNEQFF.